Listed below are T cell receptor beta chains from one sample, sequenced in a study of T cells in Graves' hyperthyroidism and ophthalmopathy. TCRdb passed the multiplex PCR reads through MiXCR, listing each CDR3 protein once. The data hold roughly 240,000 distinct CDR3 sequences, with over 20% observed a single time. The sequenced sample consisted of blood. These receptors all stem from a woman aged 40-49 years with Graves' ophthalmopathy. Each CDR3 is given with its conserved first and last residue. Each record gives: D gene, V gene, J gene, clone size, CDR3 protein, CDR3 DNA. D genes are given only for firm matches. Clone sizes are given selectively: once, few, many, or a class where the clone is expanded.

>TRBD1|TRBV30|TRBJ1-2|many
CAWSVPIPGQPEPLYGYTF
TGTGCCTGGAGTGTACCTATCCCGGGACAGCCGGAACCCCTCTATGGCTACACCTTC
>.|TRBV5-1|TRBJ2-2|many
CASTRDGNTGELFF
TGCGCCAGCACCAGGGACGGGAACACCGGGGAGCTGTTTTTC
>.|TRBV9|TRBJ1-3|many
CASSAGQSYSGNTIYF
TGTGCCAGCAGCGCCGGACAGTCTTACTCTGGAAACACCATATATTTT
>.|TRBV6-1|TRBJ2-5|.
CASTLWRRETQYF
TGTGCCAGCACCCTATGGAGGCGGGAGACCCAGTACTTC
>.|TRBV19|TRBJ2-1|few
CASSREPERHNEQFF
TGTGCCAGTAGTAGAGAGCCAGAGCGGCACAATGAGCAGTTCTTC
>.|TRBV28|TRBJ2-5|many
CASSSTHWETQYF
TGTGCCAGCAGCTCAACCCATTGGGAGACCCAGTACTTC
>TRBD2|TRBV28|TRBJ2-7|.
CASNLPGLAGEQYF
TGTGCCAGCAACCTACCGGGACTAGCGGGGGAGCAGTACTTC
>.|TRBV12-3/TRBV12-4|TRBJ1-1|many
CASSLMEGNTEAFF
TGTGCCAGCAGTTTAATGGAGGGGAACACTGAAGCTTTCTTT
>.|TRBV7-8|TRBJ2-5|.
CASSATRVGQETQYF
TGTGCCAGCAGCGCAACTAGGGTGGGCCAAGAGACCCAGTACTTC
>TRBD2|TRBV20-1|TRBJ2-7|.
CSAIRTSGSYEQYF
TGCAGTGCTATTCGGACTAGCGGTTCCTACGAGCAGTACTTC
>.|TRBV4-2|TRBJ2-6|.
CASSQVSSSGANVLTF
TGTGCCAGCAGCCAAGTATCCAGCTCTGGGGCCAACGTCCTGACTTTC
>.|TRBV28|TRBJ2-2|many
CASTPSGTQPTGELFF
TGTGCCAGCACCCCCTCGGGGACACAACCTACCGGGGAGCTGTTTTTT
>TRBD1|TRBV20-1|TRBJ2-7|many
CSAREPTGQAFYEQYF
TGCAGTGCTAGAGAACCCACCGGACAGGCGTTCTACGAGCAGTACTTC
>TRBD2|TRBV11-2|TRBJ2-7|.
CASSLRPAGMTSAYEQYF
TGTGCCAGCAGCTTACGACCCGCCGGGATGACTAGCGCATACGAGCAGTACTTC
>.|TRBV19|TRBJ2-2|.
CASSILAVEGSGELFF
TGTGCCAGTAGTATCCTTGCGGTAGAAGGGTCCGGGGAGCTGTTTTTT
>TRBD1|TRBV6-5|TRBJ1-5|many
CASSWTGQNFSNQPQHF
TGTGCCAGCAGTTGGACGGGACAGAATTTTAGCAATCAGCCCCAGCATTTT
>TRBD1|TRBV28|TRBJ1-2|.
CASSPSGGFYYGYTF
TGTGCCAGCAGTCCATCAGGGGGCTTTTACTATGGCTACACCTTC
>.|TRBV30|TRBJ1-6|.
CAWSLATLGWSGSSYNSPLHF
TGTGCCTGGAGTTTGGCGACACTGGGTTGGTCGGGGAGCTCCTATAATTCACCCCTCCACTTT
>.|TRBV5-1|TRBJ2-3|.
CASSSFGPGGTDTQYF
.
>TRBD2|TRBV27|TRBJ2-7|many
CASSFGTSPYEQYF
TGTGCCAGCAGTTTTGGGACTAGCCCCTACGAGCAGTACTTC
>TRBD1|TRBV29-1|TRBJ2-7|many
CSVVTGSYEQYF
TGCAGCGTTGTGACAGGGTCCTACGAGCAGTACTTC
>TRBD2|TRBV15|TRBJ2-2|many
CATSRGGLANGELFF
TGTGCCACCAGCAGAGGGGGACTAGCGAACGGGGAGCTGTTTTTT
>.|TRBV9|TRBJ1-3|many
CASSVGGASSGNTIYF
TGTGCCAGCAGCGTAGGGGGGGCGAGCTCTGGAAACACCATATATTTT
>.|TRBV12-3/TRBV12-4|TRBJ2-2|.
CASSYTIGDGGELFF
TGTGCCAGCAGTTATACCATCGGGGATGGCGGGGAGCTGTTTTTT
>.|TRBV12-3/TRBV12-4|TRBJ1-2|many
CASSLVAEIYGYTF
TGTGCCAGCAGTTTAGTCGCAGAGATCTATGGCTACACCTTC
>.|TRBV13|TRBJ1-1|.
CASSLVGGRTEAFF
TGTGCCAGCAGCTTAGTTGGGGGCCGCACTGAAGCTTTCTTT
>TRBD1|TRBV19|TRBJ1-5|many
CASSIPGTEVQPQHF
TGTGCCAGTAGTATACCCGGGACAGAGGTTCAGCCCCAGCATTTT
>TRBD2|TRBV10-1|TRBJ2-5|.
CASTNLAGEQETQYF
TGCGCCAGCACCAACCTAGCGGGAGAGCAAGAGACCCAGTACTTC
>.|TRBV14|TRBJ2-7|.
CASSWTVYEQYF
TGTGCCAGCAGTTGGACTGTTTACGAGCAGTACTTC
>.|TRBV3-1|TRBJ2-5|many
CASSQAAGQETQYF
TGTGCCAGCAGCCAAGCAGCGGGCCAAGAGACCCAGTACTTC
>.|TRBV2|TRBJ2-7|many
CASTRNWAGSVSLEQYF
TGTGCCAGCACGAGGAACTGGGCCGGGTCGGTGTCACTCGAGCAGTACTTC
>.|TRBV7-2|TRBJ1-2|few
CASSLAGPQEGYTF
TGTGCCAGCAGCTTAGCGGGTCCCCAGGAGGGCTACACCTTC
>.|TRBV20-1|TRBJ2-2|many
CSARDPAGLRTGELFF
TGCAGTGCTAGAGATCCGGCAGGGCTCCGCACCGGGGAGCTGTTTTTT
>.|TRBV5-1|TRBJ1-1|many
CASSLAFGSEAFF
TGCGCCAGCAGCTTGGCCTTTGGCAGTGAAGCTTTCTTT
>.|TRBV20-1|TRBJ1-1|once
CSAEPRNTEAFF
TGCAGTGCGGAGCCCAGAAACACTGAAGCTTTCTTT